The 23 T cell receptor beta chains listed next were all sequenced from one sample in a study of blood T cell repertoires in COVID-19. TCRdb's table, derived via immunoSEQ multiplex PCR, lists solely in-frame clones and lacks some. The sample holds 120,000 or so clones, under 80% seen once. Material for sequencing was peripheral blood. These receptors were collected from a man between 50 and 59 years old with acute or convalescent COVID-19.

The chain has TRBV3-1 (or the pseudogene TRBV3-2) and TRBJ1-1, with a tentative D call TRBD1 (5 bases). Germline V gene lookup returns CDR1 LGHDT and CDR2 YNNKEL (reference sequence). The germline V and J ends were trimmed by 5 bases and 6 bases, with 16 bases remaining between them. The CDR3 has 14 amino acids. CDR3 nucleotide sequence: TGTGCCAGCAGCGAAAACCAGGGTTACGCTGAAGCTTTCTTT. Residues: CASSENQGYAEAFF.

The gene calls are TRBV6-6 and TRBJ2-5, with TRBD2 matching over 7 bases. CDR3 length equals 17 residues. J was trimmed by 7 bases and V by 5 bases; bases with no gene match: 19. CDR1 and CDR2 from the germline V gene are MNHNY and SVGAGI (reference sequence). Here the CDR3 reads CASSRNLLGEGLGTQYF. In nucleotides, the CDR3 is TGTGCCAGCAGTCGGAATCTCCTGGGGGAGGGTTTAGGGACCCAGTACTTC.

The CDR3 is CASTFGDRPTGELFF. CDR3 nucleotides: TGTGCCAGCACCTTCGGGGACAGGCCCACCGGGGAGCTGTTTTTT. The chain combines TRBV7-9 with TRBJ2-2; 8 bases are shared with TRBD1. Looked up from germline, CDR1 is SEHNR and CDR2 is FQNEAQ (reference sequence). V trimming: 7 bases; J trimming: 4 bases; junction bases outside the gene matches: 8. The CDR3 sequence is 15 residues long.

The chain couples TRBV30 to TRBJ1-4; 8 bases fit TRBD1. The CDR3 runs to 12 residues. The V gene's germline CDR1 is GTSNPN and CDR2 SVGIG (reference sequence). Trimming took 1 base from V and 13 from J; bases not matched to a gene: 5. The DNA of the CDR3 is TGTGCCTGGAGTGGCAGGACAGGGCCACTGTTTTTT. Amino acids: CAWSGRTGPLFF. The entire variable domain, with the rest obtained from reference TRBV30 and TRBJ1-4, is as follows: SQTIHQWPATLVQPVGSPLSLECTVEGTSNPNLYWYRQAAGRGLQLLFYSVGIGQISSEVPQNLSASRPQDRQFILSSKKLLLSDSGFYLCAWSGRTGPLFFGSGTQLSVL.

The V gene is TRBV7-9, the J gene TRBJ1-1, with D tentatively TRBD1 (5 bases). The CDR3 consists of 12 residues. The V gene lost 2 bases and the J gene lost 10 bases, with 11 bases spanning the gap. Germline CDR1 and CDR2: SEHNR and FQNEAQ (reference sequence). CDR3: CASSLRGYGAFF. The CDR3 DNA follows: TGTGCCAGCAGCTTACGGGGGTATGGAGCTTTCTTT.

This clone was seen only once. The J gene is TRBJ2-1, the V gene TRBV7-5; the table's D call, TRBD2, has no DNA check behind it. TRBV7-5 is annotated as a pseudogene. The CDR3 covers 15 residues. In DNA, the CDR3 is TGTGTCAGAAGCCAACGGACTAGCCCGTCGAATGAGCAGTTCTTC. This translates into CVRSQRTSPSNEQFF.

This clone was observed a few times. The CDR3 DNA is TGTGCCAGCAGCGTAGTGCAGGGGATCATACCTTACAATGAGCAGTTCTTC. Its protein is CASSVVQGIIPYNEQFF. V usage is TRBV9 and J usage is TRBJ2-1, with D perhaps TRBD1 (6 bases). Deletions cut 0 bases from V and 4 bases from J, with 17 bases between. CDR1 is SGDLS, CDR2 YYNGEE, per germline. There are 17 residues in the CDR3. Looking up the rest from reference TRBV9 and TRBJ2-1 gives the full variable domain: DSGVTQTPKHLITATGQRVTLRCSPRSGDLSVYWYQQSLDQGLQFLIQYYNGEERAKGNILERFSAQQFPDLHSELNLSSLELGDSALYFCASSVVQGIIPYNEQFFGPGTRLTVL.

This clone was observed a handful of times. This chain joins TRBV4-2 and TRBJ1-6; the match to TRBD1 covers 10 bases. CDR3 size: 17 residues. Germline V gene sequence: CDR1 LGHNA, CDR2 YNFKEQ. The J segment lost 14 bases and the V segment lost 1 base, leaving 14 bases of the junction unmatched. The CDR3 is CASSQVGTGDERLALHF. The CDR3 DNA sequence: TGTGCCAGCAGCCAAGTGGGGACAGGGGACGAGCGGCTGGCCCTCCACTTT.

The chain employs TRBV28 and TRBJ1-2; the D is unclear. The V end lost 5 bases, the J end lost 8 bases, and 12 bases lay between the germline ends. The CDR3 spans 12 residues. Germline values: CDR1 MDHEN, CDR2 SYDVKM. The CDR3 reads CASSPQLRGYTF. DNA for the CDR3: TGTGCCAGCAGTCCGCAACTACGCGGCTACACCTTC.

The table lists this clone with a few counts. This chain links TRBV3-1 (or the pseudogene TRBV3-2) with TRBJ1-1; D might be TRBD1 (6 bases). From germline, CDR1 is LGHDT and CDR2 YNNKEL (reference sequence). Trimming shortened V by 5 bases and J by 7 bases, and 20 bases separated the two germline ends. This CDR3 region has 15 residues. CDR3: CASSFQLAGGSEAFF. CDR3 in DNA: TGTGCCAGCAGCTTCCAACTGGCGGGGGGCAGTGAAGCTTTCTTT.

The chain recombines TRBV2 with TRBJ2-2; 15 positions agree with TRBD2. Germline values: CDR1 SNHLY, CDR2 FYNNEI. The CDR3 extends over 17 amino acids. Trimming cost V 1 base and J 4 bases; bases outside gene matches: 1. CDR3 region: CASSEGTSGGGTGELFF. The CDR3 nucleotides read TGTGCCAGCAGTGAAGGGACTAGCGGGGGGGGCACCGGGGAGCTGTTTTTT.

This clone was seen a few times. The chain employs TRBV18 and TRBJ1-1; the D gene is possibly TRBD1 (5 bases). CDR1 KGHSH and CDR2 LQKENI come from the germline V gene. V gave up 3 bases and J gave up 2 bases, with 16 bases separating them. CDR3 size: 16 residues. CDR3 region: CASSPTGRGSNTEAFF. Written as DNA, the CDR3 is TGTGCCAGCTCACCGACCGGGAGGGGCTCAAACACTGAAGCTTTCTTT.

This clone occurred a few times. This rearrangement joins TRBV15 to TRBJ1-5, with no clear D. V lost 0 bases and J lost 7, with 4 bases in between. CDR1 and CDR2 (germline): LNHNV, YYDKDF (reference sequence). This CDR3 is 12 amino acids long. The CDR3 nucleotides are TGTGCCACCAGCAGAGATAGCCAGCCCCAGCATTTT. Amino acids: CATSRDSQPQHF.

The gene calls are TRBV28 and TRBJ2-3; 11 positions agree with TRBD1. Germline CDR1 is MDHEN and CDR2 is SYDVKM. The V segment lost 4 bases and the J segment 1 base; nucleotides outside the gene matches: 4. The CDR3 contains 16 residues. CDR3 nucleotides: TGTGCCAGCAGTTCCGGGACAGGGGGTCGCACAGATACGCAGTATTTT. Translated, it gives CASSSGTGGRTDTQYF. The whole variable domain, remainder taken from reference TRBV28 and TRBJ2-3, is DVKVTQSSRYLVKRTGEKVFLECVQDMDHENMFWYRQDPGLGLRLIYFSYDVKMKEKGDIPEGYSVSREKKERFSLILESASTNQTSMYLCASSSGTGGRTDTQYFGPGTRLTVL.

This clone was picked up one time. This chain joins TRBV5-6 and TRBJ1-1; 8 bases agree with TRBD1. CDR1 and CDR2 from the germline V gene are SGHDT and YYEEEE. The trim removed 5 bases at V and 3 bases at J, leaving 6 bases unmatched. The CDR3 consists of 14 residues. CDR3 bases: TGTGCCAGCAGTATGGACAGGGTCTACACTGAAGCTTTCTTT. Its protein is CASSMDRVYTEAFF.

On this clone itself: At one boundary the junction diverges from the germline segment, which might be a read error. The J gene is TRBJ1-1, the V gene TRBV2; possibly TRBD1 for D (5 bases). The CDR3 covers 16 residues. The germline V gene has CDR1 SNHLY and CDR2 FYNNEI. CDR3 region: CASSVVRTRLNTEAFF. Written as DNA, the CDR3 is TGTGCCAGTAGTGTTGTACGGACAAGGCTGAACACTGAAGCTTTCTTT. Using reference TRBV2 and TRBJ1-1 for the parts outside the CDR3, the full variable domain is EPEVTQTPSHQVTQMGQEVILRCVPISNHLYFYWYRQILGQKVEFLVSFYNNEISEKSEIFDDQFSVERPDGSNFTLKIRSTKLEDSAMYFCASSVVRTRLNTEAFFGQGTRLTVV.

The chain uses TRBV5-6 and TRBJ2-2; 12 bases agree with TRBD2. Germline CDR1 is SGHDT and CDR2 is YYEEEE. Unmatched junction bases numbered 6, after V lost 4 bases and J lost 8 bases. The CDR3 is made up of 15 amino acids. The CDR3 DNA sequence: TGTGCCAGCAGCGCGCCTGGACTAGCGGGAGGGGAGCTGTTTTTT. This sequence encodes CASSAPGLAGGELFF. The full variable domain, with the rest looked up from reference TRBV5-6 and TRBJ2-2, is DAGVTQSPTHLIKTRGQQVTLRCSPKSGHDTVSWYQQALGQGPQFIFQYYEEEERQRGNFPDRFSGHQFPNYSSELNVNALLLGDSALYLCASSAPGLAGGELFFGEGSRLTVL.

This chain links TRBV14 with TRBJ2-7; D remains unclear. The V and J ends lost 0 bases and 2 bases respectively, with 11 bases between them. CDR1 and CDR2 from the germline V gene are SGHDN and FVKESK. The CDR3 consists of 15 residues. DNA for the CDR3: TGTGCCAGCAGCCAAGATTGGCCGCTTCCCTACGAGCAGTACTTC. Its translation is CASSQDWPLPYEQYF.

The chain uses TRBV9 and TRBJ1-4; D is unclear. The V end was cut by 0 bases, the J end by 8 bases, with 14 bases between. Germline-derived CDR1 and CDR2 are SGDLS and YYNGEE. This CDR3 region has 15 residues. CDR3 amino acids: CASSVEPLGLEKLFF. As DNA, the CDR3 is TGTGCCAGCAGCGTAGAGCCGCTCGGGTTGGAAAAACTGTTTTTT.

This rearrangement joins TRBV14 to TRBJ2-7; the D gene is possibly TRBD2 (6 bases). The germline V and J ends were trimmed by 0 bases and 6 bases, with 12 bases remaining between them. In germline, CDR1 is SGHDN, CDR2 FVKESK. This CDR3 is built from 14 residues. The CDR3 bases are TGTGCCAGCAGCCAAGAAACGCGGGGCGGCGAGCAGTACTTC. It yields the protein CASSQETRGGEQYF.

The CDR3 loop is CASSDRGRFNYGYTF. CDR3 DNA sequence: TGTGCCAGCAGTGACAGGGGGCGATTTAACTATGGCTACACCTTC. V usage is TRBV6-1 and J usage is TRBJ1-2; 8 bases are shared with TRBD1. This CDR3 has 15 residues. Germline trimming cut 3 bases from V and 1 base from J; bases unmatched to any gene: 4. CDR1 is MNHNS and CDR2 is SASEGT in the germline V gene.

This chain joins TRBV3-1 (or the pseudogene TRBV3-2) and TRBJ1-1; D not resolved. Trimming took 4 bases from V and 4 from J, leaving 10 bases between them. Germline V gives CDR1 LGHDT, CDR2 YNNKEL (reference sequence). The CDR3 has 13 residues. The CDR3 spells CASSPIPGTEAFF. CDR3 bases: TGTGCCAGCAGCCCCATCCCCGGCACTGAAGCTTTCTTT.

J is TRBJ1-6 and V is TRBV19, with a weak D call TRBD1 (6 bases). Between the trimmed V and J ends, which lost 5 bases and 10 bases, there was a span of 21 bases. The CDR3 spans 16 residues. From germline, CDR1 is LNHDA and CDR2 SQIVND (reference sequence). The CDR3 coding sequence is TGTGCCAGTAGTCCGGGGGGGCCGCTCGACGGATCACCCCTCCACTTT. Protein product: CASSPGGPLDGSPLHF.